This T cell receptor (beta chain) was sequenced for a study of T-cell reconstitution after alpha-beta-depleted transplantation in children. Ten or more counts support this clonotype. Trimming left V 3 bases short and J 6 bases short, with 12 bases between. Germline CDR1 is LGHNA and CDR2 is YSLEER. The CDR3 runs 13 residues. Preparation of the TCRbeta library involved a method that used unique molecular identifiers. TCRdb ran MiXCR on the PCR reads and lists one entry per CDR3 protein. This sample has around 450,000 distinct CDR3 sequences, with 10% to 13% found just once. The V and J genes are TRBV4-3 and TRBJ2-7; D ambiguous. The material sequenced was PBMCs, taken before TCRalphabeta/CD19-depleted stem cell transplant. The sequence derives from a child under 10 years old with inherited bone marrow failure, due to receive a stem cell transplant. CDR3 sequence: CASSHRAAGEQYF. In nucleotides, the CDR3 is TGCGCCAGCAGCCATCGGGCGGCTGGCGAGCAGTACTTC.